Following are 5 T cell receptor beta chains from one sample sequenced in a study of Ad26.COV2.S vaccination and SARS-CoV-2 variants. Treatment: 15 to 20 received Ad26.COV2.S at low or high dose, single or two shots; about five received placebo; per-sample allocation not given. On day 63 after the first injection, vaccine and placebo recipients gave samples. The table came from immunoSEQ multiplex PCR; TCRdb's copy has only in-frame clones and leaves some out. This table holds roughly 460,000 clones, around 89% found once. This material consisted of peripheral blood, taken in a trial of Ad26.COV2.S vaccine versus placebo. These TCRs come from a person aged 18-65 years who received the Ad26.COV2.S COVID-19 vaccine or a placebo.

The chain combines TRBV27 with TRBJ1-1; D not resolved. Trimming pared 10 bases from V and 3 bases from J, leaving 12 bases between. This CDR3 region has 12 residues. The germline gives CDR1 MNHEY, CDR2 SMNVEV (reference sequence). In DNA, the CDR3 is TGTGCCACCCGAACAATGGACACTGAAGCTTTCTTT. It codes for CATRTMDTEAFF.

The V call is TRBV4-1, the J call TRBJ2-1; D gene unclear. The CDR3 has 16 amino acids. The ends were cut back, 0 bases at V and 6 bases at J, with 15 bases in the middle. Germline loops: CDR1 MGHRA, CDR2 YSYEKL. The CDR3 DNA sequence: TGCGCCAGCAGCCAAGAAACATCGAGGATGGGCAATGAGCAGTTCTTC. It codes for CASSQETSRMGNEQFF.

V and J are TRBV7-9 and TRBJ2-7, with TRBD2 matching 8 bases. Trimming took 8 bases from V and 1 from J; bases not matched to a gene: 4. The CDR3 contains 13 residues. The germline CDR1 and CDR2 sequences are SEHNR and FQNEAQ (reference sequence). The CDR3 DNA sequence: TGTGCCAGCGTAGCGGGGACTTCCTACGAGCAGTACTTC. This sequence encodes CASVAGTSYEQYF.

This chain joins TRBV2 and TRBJ2-1; D perhaps matches TRBD2 (6 bases). V lost 7 bases, J lost 4 bases, and 11 bases lay in between. Germline V gives CDR1 SNHLY, CDR2 FYNNEI. The CDR3 consists of 13 residues. CDR3 sequence reads: CASNPGEYNEQFF. In DNA form, the CDR3 reads TGTGCCAGCAACCCGGGAGAATACAATGAGCAGTTCTTC.

The chain employs TRBV5-1 and TRBJ2-3, with TRBD2 matching over 11 bases. The CDR3 covers 17 residues. J gave up 3 bases and V 4 bases, and 10 bases lay outside the gene matches. Germline V gene sequence: CDR1 SGHRS, CDR2 YFSETQ. The CDR3 coding sequence is TGCGCCAGCAGCGCCGGGACTAGCGGAGGGGGGACAGATACGCAGTATTTT. Encoded protein: CASSAGTSGGGTDTQYF.